Following are 3 T cell receptor beta chains from one sample sequenced in a study of blood T cell repertoires in COVID-19. Produced via immunoSEQ multiplex PCR; TCRdb's table is partial and in-frame only. The table includes about 180,000 clones, around 77% detected once. Material: peripheral blood. The receptor source for this set is a man aged 65-85 years with active or convalescent COVID-19.

This chain connects TRBV19 to TRBJ2-5, with D possibly TRBD1 on 7 matching bases. Trimming left V 6 bases short and J 1 base short, with 15 bases between. Germline V lookup: CDR1 LNHDA, CDR2 SQIVND (reference sequence). This CDR3 has 15 residues. The CDR3 nucleotides read TGTGCCAGTAGCCAGGGGGGTAGCCGCCAAGAGACCCAGTACTTC. It encodes CASSQGGSRQETQYF.

V is TRBV2 and J is TRBJ2-1, with 14 bases matching TRBD2. The CDR3 spans 16 residues. V shed 7 bases and J 1 base; nucleotides not matched to a gene: 3. Per the germline V gene, CDR1 is SNHLY and CDR2 is FYNNEI. The CDR3 nucleotides are TGTGCCAGCATCTGGACTAGCGGGGGGTCCTACAATGAGCAGTTCTTC. This codes for CASIWTSGGSYNEQFF.

The CDR3 DNA is TGTGCCAGCAGCCCGGGAGGGGGGGATTCACCCCTCCACTTT. Translation: CASSPGGGDSPLHF. The rearrangement joins TRBV4-2 to TRBJ1-6; D might be TRBD1 (6 bases). V shed 4 bases and J shed 8 bases, with 12 bases lying between them. The CDR3 spans 14 residues. CDR1 and CDR2 (germline): LGHNA, YNFKEQ.